These T cell receptor beta chains were read from a single sample in a study of blood T cell repertoires in COVID-19. TCRdb's table, derived via immunoSEQ multiplex PCR, lists solely in-frame clones and lacks some. This sample carries about 130,000 clones, more than 70% of them seen once, and the ten largest clones take over 3.5%. Sequencing was performed on peripheral blood. All receptors come from a woman between 55 and 75 years old with acute or convalescent COVID-19. The CDR3 runs from the conserved cysteine through the conserved F or W. A D gene is named only where the DNA matches it firmly. A clone size is listed for some rows: how often the clone was seen (once, few, many), or a class if it is expanded.

V gene,D gene,CDR3 length,clone size,J gene,CDR3 DNA,CDR3 protein
TRBV10-3,-,18,-,TRBJ2-1,TGTGCCATCAGTGAGTCGAAAGGCGCGGGCCTCTCCTACAATGAGCAGTTCTTC,CAISESKGAGLSYNEQFF
TRBV15,TRBD2,14,-,TRBJ2-1,TGTGCCACCAGCAGAGATAGGACTAGCAATGAGCAGTTCTTC,CATSRDRTSNEQFF
TRBV2,-,15,-,TRBJ1-1,TGTGCCAGCAGGGAGATCCTCAGCCCGAACACTGAAGCTTTCTTT,CASREILSPNTEAFF
TRBV10-2,-,15,-,TRBJ1-1,TGCGCCAGCAGTGAGTCGTTTAGGAGGGTAGCTGAAGCTTTCTTT,CASSESFRRVAEAFF
TRBV6-5,-,13,-,TRBJ1-4,TGTGCCGCCGGGAGGCCAGGGGATGAAAAACTGTTTTTT,CAAGRPGDEKLFF
TRBV5-5,TRBD2,15,-,TRBJ2-1,TGTGCCAGCAGCTTTATGACGGGAGGATACAATGAGCAGTTCTTC,CASSFMTGGYNEQFF
TRBV18,-,15,-,TRBJ2-3,TGTGCCAGCTCACCAGGAGGGACCCAGACAGATACGCAGTATTTT,CASSPGGTQTDTQYF
TRBV6-5,-,15,-,TRBJ1-3,TGTGCCAGCAGTCAGACAGGTATCTCTGGAAACACCATATATTTT,CASSQTGISGNTIYF
TRBV5-4,-,12,-,TRBJ2-3,TGTGCCAGCAGCTTGGCGGGAGATACGCAGTATTTT,CASSLAGDTQYF
TRBV28,-,12,-,TRBJ1-2,TGTGCCAGCAGTGAGAGGTACTATGGCTACACCTTC,CASSERYYGYTF
TRBV19,-,15,-,TRBJ2-1,TGTGCCAGTAGTCTGATGATCAGTTCCTACAATGAGCAGTTCTTC,CASSLMISSYNEQFF
TRBV9,TRBD2,16,-,TRBJ2-1,TGTGCCAGCAGCGCGCCGGGACTAGCGGCAAAGAATGAGCAGTTCTTC,CASSAPGLAAKNEQFF
TRBV2,-,15,-,TRBJ1-6,TGTGCCAGCAGTGATGGGGGGTCCTATAATTCACCCCTCCACTTT,CASSDGGSYNSPLHF
TRBV7-2,-,15,-,TRBJ1-2,TGTGCCAGCAGCTTAAGCCGGGAAGTGGGCTATGGCTACACCTTC,CASSLSREVGYGYTF
TRBV5-1,-,16,-,TRBJ1-2,TGCGCCAGCAGCGGCGGTGCTCGAGGAGCTAACTATGGCTACACCTTC,CASSGGARGANYGYTF
TRBV11-3,-,13,-,TRBJ2-1,TGTGCCAGCAGCTTAGCGGGGTACAATGAGCAGTTCTTC,CASSLAGYNEQFF
TRBV2,-,13,-,TRBJ2-1,TGTGCCAGCTCTAGCGAGAGCTACAATGAGCAGTTCTTC,CASSSESYNEQFF
TRBV2,TRBD2,16,few,TRBJ2-1,TGTGCCAGCAGTGAACAAGCGGGGAGCTCCTACAATGAGCAGTTCTTC,CASSEQAGSSYNEQFF